Listed here are 15 T cell receptor beta chains from one sample, sequenced in a study of metastatic and nonmetastatic thyroid tumors. Not a single patient had been given any form of treatment at any point before undergoing thyroid surgery. TCRdb used MiXCR to call clones anew from the PCR reads. Of 35,000 to 50,000 clones in the sample, roughly 4% were seen once. The material sequenced was blood. The receptors stem from a female donor with papillary thyroid cancer or a benign thyroid nodule (not recorded which). Some clones in this sample may be carry-over from other donors' samples.

This clone was seen many times. The J gene is TRBJ2-1, the V gene TRBV20-1; 12 bases map to TRBD2. The V gene end was trimmed by 5 bases and the J gene end by 5 bases; junction bases not matched to a gene: 4. The CDR3 has 14 residues. CDR1 is DFQATT, CDR2 SNEGSKA, per germline (reference sequence). The CDR3, as DNA: TGCAGTGCTCAACTAGCGGGAGGAAACAATGAGCAGTTCTTC. Its translation is CSAQLAGGNNEQFF.

At least ten counts were recorded for this clone. The V and J genes are TRBV12-3 or TRBV12-4 and TRBJ1-1, with D unclear. CDR3 size: 13 residues. The V end lost 5 bases, the J end lost 5 bases, and 12 bases lay between the germline ends. CDR3 protein: CASSPEMWTEAFF. The DNA for the CDR3 is TGTGCCAGCAGTCCAGAGATGTGGACTGAAGCTTTCTTT.

The gene calls are TRBV6-1 and TRBJ1-1; D gene uncertain. CDR1 is MNHNS, CDR2 SASEGT, per germline. This CDR3 is 14 amino acids long. The V end was cut by 8 bases, the J end by 1 base, with 14 bases between. The CDR3 loop reads CASLILQQNTEAFF. The CDR3 DNA follows: TGTGCCAGCCTTATACTACAGCAGAACACTGAAGCTTTCTTT.

This clone was observed at least ten times. Being one base from a much bigger clone, this may be a read error. Other DNA sequences within the sample encode an identical CDR3. The chain recombines TRBV14 with TRBJ2-1, with TRBD2 matching 11 bases. Germline trimming cut 4 bases from V and 10 bases from J; bases unmatched to any gene: 12. From germline, CDR1 is SGHDN and CDR2 FVKESK. The length of the CDR3 is 16 residues. CDR3 in DNA: TGTGCCAGCAGCCCACTTAGCGGGAGGGCCACCAACGAGCAGTTCTTC. Translating gives CASSPLSGRATNEQFF.

This clone was recorded at least ten times. This chain joins TRBV10-3 and TRBJ2-3; D not resolved. Germline V gene sequence: CDR1 ENHRY, CDR2 SYGVKD. V was cut by 1 base and J by 0 bases, with 11 bases left in between. The CDR3 is 16 residues long. The CDR3 coding sequence is TGTGCCATCAGTGAGTACCGGCCCTCTAGCACAGATACGCAGTATTTT. Encoded protein: CAISEYRPSSTDTQYF.

This clone is termed hyperexpanded (1% or more). This rearrangement joins TRBV6-1 to TRBJ2-3, with 9 positions matching TRBD2. There are 15 residues in the CDR3. V was clipped by 5 bases and J by 0 bases; unmatched bases: 3. CDR1 and CDR2 from the germline V gene are MNHNS and SASEGT. CDR3 in DNA: TGTGCCAGCAGTTTAACTAGCGGGAGCACAGATACGCAGTATTTT. Residues: CASSLTSGSTDTQYF.

A few counts support this clone. Its ends do not fully match the called genes, so a read error is possible. V usage is TRBV6-1 and J usage is TRBJ2-3, with 10 bases that match TRBD1. CDR3 length: 16 residues. Germline V gene lookup returns CDR1 MNHNS and CDR2 SASEGT. In DNA, the CDR3 is TGTGCCAGCAGTCGTAGACAGGGGGCTGTTGGATATACTCAGTATTTT. It codes for CASSRRQGAVGYTQYF.

The V call is TRBV30, the J call TRBJ2-2, with D uncertain. V was clipped by 0 bases and J by 3 bases, with 11 bases between them. The CDR3 spans 15 residues. The germline V gene encodes CDR1 GTSNPN and CDR2 SVGIG (reference sequence). Here the CDR3 reads CAWSVWDGYTGELFF. CDR3 DNA: TGTGCCTGGAGTGTATGGGATGGCTACACCGGGGAGCTGTTTTTT.

As to this clone: At one end the junction does not follow the germline gene, possibly because of a read error. This chain links TRBV6-1 with TRBJ1-4, with D hard to call. Germline lookup yields CDR1 MNHNS and CDR2 SASEGT. The CDR3 spans 14 residues. This CDR3 reads CASNEGGGNEKLFF. The CDR3 coding sequence is TGTGCCAGCAATGAAGGCGGAGGTAATGAAAAGCTGTTTTTT.

A few counts support this clone. The V gene is TRBV6-2 or TRBV6-3, the J gene TRBJ2-2; D call uncertain. Per germline, CDR1 MNHEY and CDR2 SVGEGT. The V end lost 5 bases, the J end lost 5 bases, and 9 bases lay between the germline ends. The length of the CDR3 is 13 residues. The CDR3 DNA is TGTGCCAGCAGTCTCTATGAGACCGGGGAGCTGTTTTTT. Translating gives CASSLYETGELFF.

Regarding this clone: A read error is likely, as this CDR3 ends without the conserved phenylalanine or tryptophan. This rearrangement joins TRBV28 to TRBJ2-1; D possibly corresponds to TRBD2 (5 bases). The CDR3 consists of 15 residues. Germline V CDR1 and CDR2: MDHEN, SYDVKM. The ends were cut back, 2 bases at V and 8 bases at J, with 16 bases in the middle. DNA of the CDR3: TGTGCCAGCAGTTTAGGGGTAAGAGGGATAGATGAGCAGTTCTTA. Its protein is CASSLGVRGIDEQFL.

This clone was found many times. This chain connects TRBV7-8 to TRBJ1-1; no reliable D call. V was clipped by 2 bases and J by 3 bases, with 7 bases between them. Germline V gene sequence: CDR1 SGHVS, CDR2 FQNEAQ. CDR3 length: 13 amino acids. The CDR3 nucleotides read TGTGCCAGCAGCTTATATGCGGACACTGAAGCTTTCTTT. Its protein product is CASSLYADTEAFF.

This clone occurred many times. V and J are TRBV3-1 and TRBJ2-1, with D perhaps TRBD1 (6 bases). Germline CDR1 reads LGHDT; CDR2 reads YNNKEL (reference sequence). This CDR3 is built from 15 residues. The V end was cut by 6 bases, the J end by 7 bases, with 19 bases between. The CDR3 reads CASSPGTTIDNEQFF. The CDR3, as DNA: TGTGCCAGCAGTCCCGGGACAACAATTGATAATGAGCAGTTCTTC.

Of note for this clone: A much more abundant neighbour one base away suggests this may be a read error. V is TRBV7-9 and J is TRBJ2-5, with D possibly TRBD1 on 5 matching bases. Per germline, CDR1 SEHNR and CDR2 FQNEAQ (reference sequence). Trimming took off 0 bases at V and 5 bases at J, with 13 bases between the two ends. This CDR3 is built from 15 residues. The CDR3 reads CASSLAMSGRETQYF. The CDR3 nucleotides are TGTGCCAGCAGCTTAGCGATGTCAGGGCGGGAGACCCAGTACTTC.

A note on this clone: This clone may be a read error of a much larger clone one base away. The chain is built from TRBV30 and TRBJ2-5; possibly TRBD1 for D (6 bases). Germline V gene data show CDR1 as GTSNPN and CDR2 as SVGIG (reference sequence). The CDR3 is 14 residues long. Trimming cost V 0 bases and J 7 bases, with 15 bases left between them. Here the CDR3 reads CAWSVLSGRGTQYF. The CDR3 coding sequence is TGTGCCTGGAGTGTACTATCGGGCAGGGGGACCCAGTACTTC. Based on the CDR3 plus reference TRBV30 and TRBJ2-5, the full variable domain is SQTIHQWPATLVQPVGSPLSLECTVEGTSNPNLYWYRQAAGRGLQLLFYSVGIGQISSEVPQNLSASRPQDRQFILSSKKLLLSDSGFYLCAWSVLSGRGTQYFGPGTRLLVL.